This T cell receptor beta chain stems from a study of shared clonotypes between healthy human individuals. Study at large: Per donor, three plates held CD4 naive cells, three held CD4 memory, two held CD8 naive and one held CD8 memory. Whole-study results and caveats: The sharing of around 5% of naive CD4 clonotypes was seen across a handful of donors.

The germline V gene encodes CDR1 MNHNY and CDR2 SVGAGI (reference sequence). CDR3 length: 15 amino acids. Germline trimming cut 5 bases from V and 5 bases from J; bases unmatched to any gene: 10. As for this clone: Antigen specificity is unknown.

Here immunoSEQ multiplex PCR was the method, and the copy in TCRdb shows in-frame clones only, minus some. In the table there are 2.5 million or so clones, around nine tenths of which are singletons. The V gene is TRBV6-6, the J gene TRBJ2-7; TRBD2 aligns across 9 bases. This receptor was obtained from a man between 18 and 35 years old in good health. Sequenced input: naive CD4+ T cells sorted from blood. The subset: CD45RA+ positively selected. The CDR3 region has the DNA TGTGCCAGCAGTACATCCGGGACTAGCAGAAACGAGCAGTACTTC. Amino acids: CASSTSGTSRNEQYF.